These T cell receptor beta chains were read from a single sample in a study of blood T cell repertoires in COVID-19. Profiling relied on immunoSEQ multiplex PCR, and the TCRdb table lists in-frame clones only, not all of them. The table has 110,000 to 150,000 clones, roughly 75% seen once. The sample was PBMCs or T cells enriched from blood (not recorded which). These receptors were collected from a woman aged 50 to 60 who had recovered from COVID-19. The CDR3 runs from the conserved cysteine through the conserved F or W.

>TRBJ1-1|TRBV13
CASSGWDTEAFF
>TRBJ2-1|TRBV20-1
CSASPLGSGTGRHEQFF
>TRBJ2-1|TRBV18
CASSPTSGGAHEQFF
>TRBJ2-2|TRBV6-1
CASSEAPPVRGPGELFF
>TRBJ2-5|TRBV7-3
CASSPLVGETQYF
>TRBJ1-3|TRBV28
CASRTGNTIYF
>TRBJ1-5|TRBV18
CASSPTGGDQPQHF
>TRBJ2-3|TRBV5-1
CASSSGGPSTDTQYF
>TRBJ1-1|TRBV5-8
CASSSPEGGNTEAFF
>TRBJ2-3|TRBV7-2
CASSLTSGLSTDTQYF
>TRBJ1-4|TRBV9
CASSVAAGNLNEKLFF
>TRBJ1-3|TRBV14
CASSLSYSGNTIYF
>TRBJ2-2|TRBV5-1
CASSPDRELITANTGELFF
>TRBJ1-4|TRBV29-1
CSVAGQGGFNEKLFF
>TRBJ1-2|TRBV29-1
CSVDSYLGGYTF
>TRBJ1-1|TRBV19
CASSKGANTEAFF
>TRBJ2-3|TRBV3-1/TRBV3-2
CASSQRYPGVTDTQYF
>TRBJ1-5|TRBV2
CASTRDRGNQPQHF
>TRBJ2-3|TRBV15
CATSRGLVADTQYF
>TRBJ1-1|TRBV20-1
CSAPQGKAFF
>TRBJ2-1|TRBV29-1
CSAEGGGGSYNEQFF
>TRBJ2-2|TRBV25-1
CASSPRGTGELFF
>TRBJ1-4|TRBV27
CASRNRAATNEKLFF
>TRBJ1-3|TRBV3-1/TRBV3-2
CASSPTGLGNTIYF
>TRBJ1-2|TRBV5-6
CASSLGQVVDGYTF
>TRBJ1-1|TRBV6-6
CASSPQGEPSLGTEAFF
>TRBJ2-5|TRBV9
CASSSTSGGPRETQYF
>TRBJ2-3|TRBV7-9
CASSLVLTGTDTQYF
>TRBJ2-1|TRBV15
CATSRDLAGGYNEQFF
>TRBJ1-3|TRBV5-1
CASSPGQGTNTIYF
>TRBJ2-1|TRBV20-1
CSASSGEINEQFF
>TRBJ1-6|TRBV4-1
CASSQPDRGNSPLHF
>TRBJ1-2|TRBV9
CASSGPTGSNYGYTF
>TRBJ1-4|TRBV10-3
CAIGATEQGGPGMGKLFF
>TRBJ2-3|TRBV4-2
CASSQGAAGGPTDTQYF
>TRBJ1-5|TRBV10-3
CAISEPTGPQHF
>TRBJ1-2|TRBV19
CASRTWTGRDYGYTF
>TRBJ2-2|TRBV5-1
CASSTGQNTGELFF
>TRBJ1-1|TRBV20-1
CSASRETEAFF
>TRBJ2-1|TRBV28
CASSEPSGGRNEQFF
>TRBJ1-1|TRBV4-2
CASSAPGTLGEAFF
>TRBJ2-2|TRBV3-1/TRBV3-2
CASSQQQWSNTGELFF
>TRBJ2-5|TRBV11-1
CASRSDSQETQYF
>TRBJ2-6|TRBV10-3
CAISESWTGATDSGANVLTF
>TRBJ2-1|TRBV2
CASSDARSSGGYEQFF
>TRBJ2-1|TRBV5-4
CASLGQGANEQFF
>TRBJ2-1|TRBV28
CASISTGDSTLRYEQFF
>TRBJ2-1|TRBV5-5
CASSLVAAGNLDWRNEQFF
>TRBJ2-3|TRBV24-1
CATSGSPGEVGTDTQYF
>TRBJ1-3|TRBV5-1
CASSLMGSDGNTIYF
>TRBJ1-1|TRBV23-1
CASSQFQAPGQIYLCGTEAFF
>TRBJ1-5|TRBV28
CASNQGPGTGRKPQHF
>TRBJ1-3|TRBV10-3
CAIAGTGGRPASTVYF
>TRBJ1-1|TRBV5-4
CASSLYTEAFF
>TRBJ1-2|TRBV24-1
CATSGPGGIQGYTF
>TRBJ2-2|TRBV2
CASRTTGGASGELFF
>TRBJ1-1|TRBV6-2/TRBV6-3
CASSPANQGKGNTEAFF
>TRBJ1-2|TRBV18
CASSPPQGDGYTF
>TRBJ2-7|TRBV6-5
CASIPPSSYEQYF
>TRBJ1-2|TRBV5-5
CASSIEGTGANYGYTF